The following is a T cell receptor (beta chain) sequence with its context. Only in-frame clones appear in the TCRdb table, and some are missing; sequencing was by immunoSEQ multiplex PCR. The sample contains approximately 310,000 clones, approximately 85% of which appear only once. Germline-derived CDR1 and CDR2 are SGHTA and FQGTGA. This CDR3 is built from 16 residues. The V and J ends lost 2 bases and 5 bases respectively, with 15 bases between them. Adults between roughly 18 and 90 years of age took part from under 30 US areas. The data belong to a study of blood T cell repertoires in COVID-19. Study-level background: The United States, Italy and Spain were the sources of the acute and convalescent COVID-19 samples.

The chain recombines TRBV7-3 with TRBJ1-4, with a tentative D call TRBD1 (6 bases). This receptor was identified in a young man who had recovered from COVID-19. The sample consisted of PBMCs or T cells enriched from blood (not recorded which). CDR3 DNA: TGTGCCAGCAGCTTAGGGGGACATCCAGAAAATGAAAAACTGTTTTTT. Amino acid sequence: CASSLGGHPENEKLFF. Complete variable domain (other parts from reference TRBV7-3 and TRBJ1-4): GAGVSQTPSNKVTEKGKYVELRCDPISGHTALYWYRQSLGQGPEFLIYFQGTGAADDSGLPNDRFFAVRPEGSVSTLKIQRTERGDSAVYLCASSLGGHPENEKLFFGSGTQLSVL.